This entry lists 3 T cell receptor beta chains sequenced from one sample in a study of T cells in Graves' hyperthyroidism and ophthalmopathy (dated by TCRdb to the late 2010s). To prepare the library, multiplex PCR was applied. Sequenced using an Illumina HiSeq 2000. The TCR beta CDR3 regions were amplified from RNA transcripts. For the first round of RT-PCR on the TCR CDR3, the HTBI primer set was used together with the Qiagen OneStep RT-PCR kit. TCRdb cleaned the public reads at Q25 with fastp, built clones with MiXCR and kept in-frame beta chains. When rows share a CDR3 protein, they turn into one entry using the most common DNA and genes. This sample has about 420,000 distinct CDR3 sequences in its table, and around a sixth of those were observed once. Approximately 7.5% of the sample lies in the top ten. The sequencing input was blood. The receptors come from a woman between 18 and 29 years old with Graves' hyperthyroidism.

This clonotype was counted many times. This chain joins TRBV11-2 and TRBJ1-1; possible D gene TRBD1, 5 bases. V lost 2 bases and J lost 0, with 10 bases in between. CDR1 and CDR2 from the germline V gene are SGHAT and FQNNGV. There are 15 residues in the CDR3. The CDR3 nucleotides are TGTGCCAGCAGCTTAACCAGGGCCATGAACACTGAAGCTTTCTTT. It translates to CASSLTRAMNTEAFF.

In this sample, this clonotype turned up many times. The rearrangement joins TRBV7-2 to TRBJ2-2, with TRBD2 as a possible D gene (6 bases). The germline V and J ends were trimmed by 6 bases and 4 bases, with 18 bases remaining between them. The germline V gene has CDR1 SGHTA and CDR2 FQGNSA. CDR3 length: 16 amino acids. The CDR3 here is CASSYARDSLTGELFF. CDR3 bases: TGTGCCAGCAGTTACGCCCGGGACTCGCTCACCGGGGAGCTGTTTTTT.

This clonotype was recorded at least ten times. This chain uses TRBV12-3 or TRBV12-4 with TRBJ1-2; D is ambiguous. The V gene lost 3 bases and the J gene lost 6 bases, with 8 bases spanning the gap. CDR3 length: 12 residues. The CDR3 loop is CASSFWGNGYTF. The DNA for the CDR3 is TGTGCCAGCAGTTTTTGGGGAAATGGCTACACCTTC.